A single sample is the source of the 8 T cell receptor beta chains below, sequenced in a study of blood T cells in healthy people across ages. A second 7 to 11 cycle PCR used barcoded and J-beta primers. TCRdb used MiXCR to reprocess the 5' RACE reads, holding one entry per CDR3 protein. The table shows 850,000 or so distinct CDR3 sequences, with around 26% occurring only once. The sequenced sample was blood. These TCRs come from a woman aged 80 or older in good health.

In this sample, this clonotype turned up many times. The chain uses TRBV6-2 or TRBV6-3 and TRBJ2-7, with 8 bases fitting TRBD2. CDR1 and CDR2 from the germline V gene are MNHEY and SVGEGT. This CDR3 region has 17 residues. V dropped 4 bases and J dropped 6; count of bases not matched to a gene: 17. In nucleotides, the CDR3 is TGTGCCAGCAGTTCCCCCAGAAGACGGGGACTAGAGGGCGAGCAGTACTTC. The encoded protein is CASSSPRRRGLEGEQYF.

In regard to this clonotype: At one boundary the junction diverges from the germline segment, which might be a read error. The CDR3 sequence is CASSLVHQPTETQYF. The CDR3 DNA follows: TGCGCCAGCAGCTTGGTCCATCAGCCCACAGAGACCCAGTACTTC. The rearrangement links TRBV7-9 to TRBJ2-5, with no clear D. The CDR3 extends over 15 amino acids. The germline CDR1 and CDR2 sequences are SEHNR and FQNEAQ (reference sequence).

The rearrangement links TRBV7-2 to TRBJ2-1; 9 bases agree with TRBD1. Trimming removed 1 base from V and 9 bases from J; junction bases left unmatched: 7. Germline-derived CDR1 and CDR2 are SGHTA and FQGNSA. The CDR3 has 15 residues. The CDR3 bases are TGTGCCAGCAGCTTAGACTCCGGGACAGGGACTGAGCAGTTCTTC. Amino acids: CASSLDSGTGTEQFF.

This clonotype was seen at least ten times. The gene calls are TRBV6-2 or TRBV6-3 and TRBJ1-2; D is ambiguous. This CDR3 contains 15 residues. Germline V gene lookup returns CDR1 MNHEY and CDR2 SVGEGT. V lost 6 bases to trimming and J lost 4 bases, with 18 bases between them. CDR3 protein: CASRPGRRDTYGYTF. The CDR3 region has the DNA TGTGCCAGCAGGCCCGGCAGGAGAGATACCTATGGCTACACCTTC.

The chain couples TRBV5-4 to TRBJ2-1; TRBD1 agrees at 11 bases. Germline lookup yields CDR1 SGHNT and CDR2 YYREEE (reference sequence). The CDR3 consists of 17 residues. The ends lost 1 base at V and 5 bases at J; junction bases unmatched: 8. The CDR3 nucleotides are TGTGCCAGCAGCTTGCCCGGGGACAGGGGGTACCACAATGAGCAGTTCTTC. Amino acids: CASSLPGDRGYHNEQFF.

This clonotype came up a few times. The rearrangement uses TRBV5-1 and TRBJ1-2; unclear D gene. The germline CDR1 and CDR2 sequences are SGHRS and YFSETQ. The CDR3 contains 14 residues. V lost 1 base to trimming and J lost 0 bases, with 7 bases between them. The CDR3 coding sequence is TGCGCCAGCAGCTTGTCCCCAGCTAACTATGGCTACACCTTC. Its protein product is CASSLSPANYGYTF.

This clonotype occurred many times. V gene TRBV15 combines with J gene TRBJ2-3; D not resolved. Deletions cut 0 bases from V and 5 bases from J, with 9 bases between. Germline V CDR1 and CDR2: LNHNV, YYDKDF (reference sequence). CDR3 size: 14 residues. The CDR3 nucleotides read TGTGCCACCAGCAGAGATTTCAAGGGAGATACGCAGTATTTT. Encoded protein: CATSRDFKGDTQYF.

This clonotype was picked up a small number of times. V is TRBV15 and J is TRBJ1-2, with D hard to call. This CDR3 is built from 15 residues. Germline CDR1 and CDR2: LNHNV and YYDKDF (reference sequence). V was shortened by 1 base and J by 8 bases, with 17 bases between the two germline ends. CDR3 DNA: TGTGCCACCAGCAGAGTAGGTGCGAGATCTGAAGGCTACACCTTC. It yields the protein CATSRVGARSEGYTF.